These T cell receptor beta chains were read from a single sample in a study of cytomegalovirus exposure and HLA in healthy donors. The data were produced by immunoSEQ multiplex PCR, yet TCRdb's version contains in-frame clones alone and is incomplete. The sample totals more than 70,000 clones. Sequenced: PBMCs. These receptors came from a woman aged 60-75 years in good health and CMV-seronegative. The CDR3 runs from the conserved cysteine through the conserved F or W. The D gene is left open where the match is weak.

-	TRBV9	TRBJ1-5	TGTGCCAGCAGCGTGACAGCAAATCAGCCCCAGCATTTT	CASSVTANQPQHF
-	TRBV9	TRBJ2-3	TGTGCCAGCAGCGTAGAGACTGGAGGGGATACGCAGTATTTT	CASSVETGGDTQYF
TRBD1	TRBV7-2	TRBJ2-3	TGTGCCAGCAGCTTAGAAGGGACAGGGGTTTGGTATACGCAGTATTTT	CASSLEGTGVWYTQYF
-	TRBV28	TRBJ2-2	TGTGCCAGCAGCCAGGTTAACACCGGGGAGCTGTTTTTT	CASSQVNTGELFF
TRBD1	TRBV28	TRBJ1-4	TGTGCCAGCAGTTTAGTACGACAGGGGGTTGGGGAAAAACTGTTTTTT	CASSLVRQGVGEKLFF
TRBD1	TRBV4-1	TRBJ1-2	TGCGCCAGCAGCCAAGCGACAGGGGTTCGGTATGGCTACACCTTC	CASSQATGVRYGYTF
-	TRBV11-3	TRBJ2-1	TGTGCCAGCAGCATCGGAGGAATTTACAATGAGCAGTTCTTC	CASSIGGIYNEQFF
-	TRBV7-3	TRBJ2-1	TGTGCCAGCAGCCAGGGGACTAACAATGAGCAGTTCTTC	CASSQGTNNEQFF
-	TRBV2	TRBJ2-1	TGTGCCAGCCGATACGGAGCGGTGTCCTACAATGAGCAGTTCTTC	CASRYGAVSYNEQFF
-	TRBV19	TRBJ2-5	TGTGCCAGTAGACCACATAGTGGCAGGGACCAAGAGACCCAGTACTTC	CASRPHSGRDQETQYF
TRBD2	TRBV18	TRBJ2-1	TGTGCCAGCTCATCCGGGACTAGCTTTGAGCAGTTCTTC	CASSSGTSFEQFF
TRBD1	TRBV2	TRBJ1-5	TGTGCCAGCACAGGGACAGGGGGGACCAATCAGCCCCAGCATTTT	CASTGTGGTNQPQHF
TRBD2	TRBV5-1	TRBJ2-3	TGCGCCAGCAGCTTGGGACTAGCGGGATCGGGGACAGATACGCAGTATTTT	CASSLGLAGSGTDTQYF
-	TRBV28	TRBJ1-2	TGTGCCAGCAGCGAAGGGGCTCACGGCTACACCTTC	CASSEGAHGYTF
-	TRBV27	TRBJ2-7	TGTGCCAGCAGTGGTAGCGACTCCTACGAGCAGTACTTC	CASSGSDSYEQYF
TRBD1	TRBV11-1	TRBJ2-2	TGTGCCAGCAGCCCGGGACAGGGTATCGGGGAGCTGTTTTTT	CASSPGQGIGELFF
-	TRBV6-1	TRBJ1-1	TGTGCCAGCAAGCCGGGACATAGTACTGAAGCTTTCTTT	CASKPGHSTEAFF